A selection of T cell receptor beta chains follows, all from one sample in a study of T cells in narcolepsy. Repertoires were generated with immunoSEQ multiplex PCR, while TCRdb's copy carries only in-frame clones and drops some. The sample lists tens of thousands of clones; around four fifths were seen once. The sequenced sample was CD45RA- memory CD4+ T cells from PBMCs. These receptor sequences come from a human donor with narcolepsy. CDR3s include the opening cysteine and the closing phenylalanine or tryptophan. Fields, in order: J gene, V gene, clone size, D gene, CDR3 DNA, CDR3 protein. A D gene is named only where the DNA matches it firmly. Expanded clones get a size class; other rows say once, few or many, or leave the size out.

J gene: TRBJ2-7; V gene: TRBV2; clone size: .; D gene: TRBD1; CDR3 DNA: TGTGCCAGCAGTAGGACAGGGGATGACTACGAGCAGTACTTC; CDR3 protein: CASSRTGDDYEQYF
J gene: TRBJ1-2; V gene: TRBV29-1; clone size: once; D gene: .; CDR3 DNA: TGCAGCCCTCCCCTTCTGAGGTGGCTTCGAAACTATGGCTACACCTTC; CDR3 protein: CSPPLLRWLRNYGYTF
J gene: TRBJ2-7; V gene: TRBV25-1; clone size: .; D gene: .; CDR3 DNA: TGTGCCAGCTCCTTTGGGGGGAGCTCCTACGAGCAGTACTTC; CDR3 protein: CASSFGGSSYEQYF
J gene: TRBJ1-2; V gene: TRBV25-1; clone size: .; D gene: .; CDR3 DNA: TGTGCCAGCAGTGGGGGCGGCGGTTATGGCTACACCTTC; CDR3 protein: CASSGGGGYGYTF
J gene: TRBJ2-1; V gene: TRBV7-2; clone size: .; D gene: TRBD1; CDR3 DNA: TGTGCCAGCAGCTTACAGGGGGCGCCAAATGAGCAGTTCTTC; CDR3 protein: CASSLQGAPNEQFF
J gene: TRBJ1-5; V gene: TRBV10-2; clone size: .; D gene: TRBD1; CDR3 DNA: TGCGCCAGCCATGACGGGGGACAGCAGCCCCAGCATTTT; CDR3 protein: CASHDGGQQPQHF
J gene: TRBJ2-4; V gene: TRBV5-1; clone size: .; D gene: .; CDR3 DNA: TGCGCCAGCAGCTTGGTTGGCCTTGGCCAAAACATTCAGTACTTC; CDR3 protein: CASSLVGLGQNIQYF
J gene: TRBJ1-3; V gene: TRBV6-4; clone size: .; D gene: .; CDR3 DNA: TGTGCCAGCAACCCAGAGGAGGAACGCTCTGGAAACACCATATATTTT; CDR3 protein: CASNPEEERSGNTIYF
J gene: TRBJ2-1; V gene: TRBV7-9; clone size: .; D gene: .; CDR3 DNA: TGTGCCAGCAGCTTAGCCGCGACGGGTGAGCAGTTCTTC; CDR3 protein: CASSLAATGEQFF
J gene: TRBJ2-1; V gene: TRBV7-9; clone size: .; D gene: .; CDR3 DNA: TGTGCCAGCAGCTTCTGGGCAGGACTCAATGAGCAGTTCTTC; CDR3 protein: CASSFWAGLNEQFF
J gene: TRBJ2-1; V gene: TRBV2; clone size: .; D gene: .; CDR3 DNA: TGTGCCAGCAGTGGCCGGGTTGGGGGGAATGAGCAGTTCTTC; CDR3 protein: CASSGRVGGNEQFF
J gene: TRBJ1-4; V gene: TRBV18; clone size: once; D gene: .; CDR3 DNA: TGTGCCAGCTCGCGAACGGGCAATGAAAAACTGTTTTTT; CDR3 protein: CASSRTGNEKLFF
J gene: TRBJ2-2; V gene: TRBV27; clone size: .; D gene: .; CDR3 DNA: TGTGCCAGCAGTTTATTTGTCTCCGTAGAGAACACCGGGGAGCTGTTTTTT; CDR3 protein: CASSLFVSVENTGELFF
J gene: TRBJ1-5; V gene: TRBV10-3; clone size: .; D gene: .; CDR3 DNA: TGTGCCATCAGTGAGAGGTCAGAGAATCAGCCCCAGCATTTT; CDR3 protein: CAISERSENQPQHF
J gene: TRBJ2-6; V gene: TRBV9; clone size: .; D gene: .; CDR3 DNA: TGTGCCAGCAGCACCCCCCAGGGTATTGGGGCCAACGTCCTGACTTTC; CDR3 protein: CASSTPQGIGANVLTF
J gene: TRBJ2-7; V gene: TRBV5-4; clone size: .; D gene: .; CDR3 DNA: TGTGCCAGCACTTCTGGAGGCGGAAATACGTACTTC; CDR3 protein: CASTSGGGNTYF
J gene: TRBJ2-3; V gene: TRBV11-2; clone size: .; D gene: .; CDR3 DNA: TGTGCCAGCAGCTTAGCCGGGGCCGATACGCAGTATTTT; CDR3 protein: CASSLAGADTQYF
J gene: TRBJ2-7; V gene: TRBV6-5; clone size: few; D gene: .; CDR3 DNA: TGTGCCAGCAGTTACTCGCCTGGACTATATCCCGAGCAGTACTTC; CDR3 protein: CASSYSPGLYPEQYF
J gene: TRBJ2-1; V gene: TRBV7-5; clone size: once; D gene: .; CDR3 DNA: TGTGCCAGAAGCCCAGGGCGCTACCGGTCCTACAATGAGCAGTTCTTC; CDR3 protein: CARSPGRYRSYNEQFF
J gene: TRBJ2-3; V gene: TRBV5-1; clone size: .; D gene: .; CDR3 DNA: TGCGCCAGCAGCAGGACTGGGGACCCCACAGATACGCAGTATTTT; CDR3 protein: CASSRTGDPTDTQYF
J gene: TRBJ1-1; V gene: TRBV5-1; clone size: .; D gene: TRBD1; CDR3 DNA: TGCGCCAGCAGCAAGAAGATACAGGGGGACACTGAAGCTTTCTTT; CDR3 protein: CASSKKIQGDTEAFF
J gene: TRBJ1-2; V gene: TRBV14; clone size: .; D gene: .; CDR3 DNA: TGTGCCAGCAGCCAATTTGGACAGCTCTATGGCTACACCTTC; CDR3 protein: CASSQFGQLYGYTF
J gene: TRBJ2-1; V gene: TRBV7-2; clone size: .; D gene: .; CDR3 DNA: TGTGCCAGCAGCGAGGACAGCTCCTACAATGAGCAGTTCTTC; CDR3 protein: CASSEDSSYNEQFF
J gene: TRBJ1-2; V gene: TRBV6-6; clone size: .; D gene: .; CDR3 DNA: TGTGCCAGCAGTGGTTTGGTTGGAAGCTACACCTTC; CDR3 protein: CASSGLVGSYTF
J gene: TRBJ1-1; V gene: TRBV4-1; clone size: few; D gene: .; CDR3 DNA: TGCGCCAGCAGCCAAGCCCTATACGAGGGCACTGAAGCTTTCTTT; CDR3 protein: CASSQALYEGTEAFF
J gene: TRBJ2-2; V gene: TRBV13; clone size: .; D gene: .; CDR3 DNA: TGTGCCAGCAGCTTGAGGTCGGGGAAGGGTGCCGGGGAGCTGTTTTTT; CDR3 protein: CASSLRSGKGAGELFF
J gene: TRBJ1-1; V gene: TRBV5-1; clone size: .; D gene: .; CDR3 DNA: TGCGCCAGCAGCTTGGCCGGGACGGTGAACACTGAAGCTTTCTTT; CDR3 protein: CASSLAGTVNTEAFF
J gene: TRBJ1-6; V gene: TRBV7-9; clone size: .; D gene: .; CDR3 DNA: TGTGCCAGCAGCTTATCTGCGGGGGGTAATTCACCCCTCCACTTT; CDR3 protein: CASSLSAGGNSPLHF
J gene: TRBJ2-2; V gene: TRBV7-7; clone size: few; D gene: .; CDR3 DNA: TGTGCTAGCAGCTTAGTAGGGGCCGGGACCGGGGAGCTGTTTTTT; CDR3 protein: CASSLVGAGTGELFF
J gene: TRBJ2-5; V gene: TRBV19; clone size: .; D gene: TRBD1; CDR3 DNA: TGTGCCAGTAGCGCACAGGGGGCCAGGTTCGAGATTGTAGAGACCCAGTACTTC; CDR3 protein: CASSAQGARFEIVETQYF
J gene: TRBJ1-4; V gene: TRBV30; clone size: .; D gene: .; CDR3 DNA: TGTGCCTGGAGTGTAAGGCCTGGTTGGGAAAAACTGTTTTTT; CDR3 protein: CAWSVRPGWEKLFF
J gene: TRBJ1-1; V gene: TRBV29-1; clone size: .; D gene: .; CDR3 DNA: TGCAGCGTCCCCGCAGGGGTTTCGGCTTTCTTT; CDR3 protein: CSVPAGVSAFF
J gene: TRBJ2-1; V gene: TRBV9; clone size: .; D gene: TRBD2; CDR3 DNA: TGTGCCAGCAGCGTGCGTCTAGCGGACTACAATGAGCAGTTCTTC; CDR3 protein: CASSVRLADYNEQFF
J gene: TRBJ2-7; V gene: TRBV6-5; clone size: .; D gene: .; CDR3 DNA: TGTGCCAGCAGTTACGGGTGGGGGGCCTACGAGCAGTACTTC; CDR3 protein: CASSYGWGAYEQYF
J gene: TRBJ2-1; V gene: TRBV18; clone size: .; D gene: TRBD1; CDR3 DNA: TGTGCCAGCTCACCTAGGGACAGCTCCTACAATGAGCAGTTCTTC; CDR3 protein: CASSPRDSSYNEQFF
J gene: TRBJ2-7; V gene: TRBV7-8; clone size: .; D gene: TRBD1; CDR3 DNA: TGTGCCAGCAGACAGGGGAGCGCCTACGAGCAGTACTTC; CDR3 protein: CASRQGSAYEQYF
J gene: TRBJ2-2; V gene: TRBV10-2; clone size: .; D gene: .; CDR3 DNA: TGCGCCAGCACTGGAGTCATTGGGGAGCTGTTTTTT; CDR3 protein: CASTGVIGELFF
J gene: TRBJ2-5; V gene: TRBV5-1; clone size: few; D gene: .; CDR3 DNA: TGCGCCAGCAGCCAGGGACCCCGCCAAGAGACCCAGTACTTC; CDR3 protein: CASSQGPRQETQYF
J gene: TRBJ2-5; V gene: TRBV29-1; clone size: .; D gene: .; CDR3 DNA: TGCAGCGTTGGCCCGACTCCAGGGATCCTGCAGACCCAGTACTTC; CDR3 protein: CSVGPTPGILQTQYF
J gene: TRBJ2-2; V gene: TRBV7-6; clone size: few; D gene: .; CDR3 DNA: TGTGCCAGCAGCCCTGGGGACCACACCGGGGAGCTGTTTTTT; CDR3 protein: CASSPGDHTGELFF
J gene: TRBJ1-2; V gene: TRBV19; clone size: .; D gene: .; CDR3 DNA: TGTGCCAGTAGGGGATACAGGGACTATGGCTACACCTTC; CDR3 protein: CASRGYRDYGYTF
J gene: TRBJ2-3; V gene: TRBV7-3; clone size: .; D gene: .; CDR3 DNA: TGTGCCAGCAGCCCGACAGGTACCTTCACAGATACGCAGTATTTT; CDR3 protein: CASSPTGTFTDTQYF
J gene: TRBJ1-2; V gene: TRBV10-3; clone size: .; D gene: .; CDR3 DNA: TGTGCCATCAGTGAGTTGACTGGGTATGGCTACACCTTC; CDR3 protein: CAISELTGYGYTF
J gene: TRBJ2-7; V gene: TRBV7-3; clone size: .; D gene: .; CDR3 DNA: TGTGCCAGCAGCTCCAGCTCCTACGAGCAGTACTTC; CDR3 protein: CASSSSSYEQYF
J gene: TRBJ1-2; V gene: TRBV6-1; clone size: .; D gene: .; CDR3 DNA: TGTGCCAGCAGTCCGTTGAGTGGGCGGGGCTACACCTTC; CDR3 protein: CASSPLSGRGYTF
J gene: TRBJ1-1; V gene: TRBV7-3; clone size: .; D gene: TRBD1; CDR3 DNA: TGTGCCAGCAGTACAGGGGTGGGAATAAGCACTGAAGCTTTCTTT; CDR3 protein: CASSTGVGISTEAFF
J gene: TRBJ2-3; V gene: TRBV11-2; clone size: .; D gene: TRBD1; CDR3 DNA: TGTGCCAGCAGCTTAGGGGGACAGGGGTCAGATACGCAGTATTTT; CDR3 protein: CASSLGGQGSDTQYF
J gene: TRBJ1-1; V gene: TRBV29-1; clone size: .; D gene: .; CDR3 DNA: TGCAGCGTTGACAAGGGCAGTCCCATGAACACTGAAGCTTTCTTT; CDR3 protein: CSVDKGSPMNTEAFF
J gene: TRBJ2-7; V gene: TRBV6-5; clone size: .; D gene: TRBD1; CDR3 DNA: TGTGCCAGCAGAGTCAACAGGGGGTACTACGAGCAGTACTTC; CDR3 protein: CASRVNRGYYEQYF
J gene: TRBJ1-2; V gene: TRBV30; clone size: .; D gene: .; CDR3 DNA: TGTGCCTGGAGTGCAGCACGCACAATGACGGAATACTATGGCTACACCTTC; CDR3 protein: CAWSAARTMTEYYGYTF
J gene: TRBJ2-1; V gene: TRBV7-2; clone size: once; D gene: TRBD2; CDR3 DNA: TGTGCCAGCAGCTTAGTTAGCGGGGGCGTTCCAAGCTCCTACAATGAGCAGTTCTTC; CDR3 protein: CASSLVSGGVPSSYNEQFF